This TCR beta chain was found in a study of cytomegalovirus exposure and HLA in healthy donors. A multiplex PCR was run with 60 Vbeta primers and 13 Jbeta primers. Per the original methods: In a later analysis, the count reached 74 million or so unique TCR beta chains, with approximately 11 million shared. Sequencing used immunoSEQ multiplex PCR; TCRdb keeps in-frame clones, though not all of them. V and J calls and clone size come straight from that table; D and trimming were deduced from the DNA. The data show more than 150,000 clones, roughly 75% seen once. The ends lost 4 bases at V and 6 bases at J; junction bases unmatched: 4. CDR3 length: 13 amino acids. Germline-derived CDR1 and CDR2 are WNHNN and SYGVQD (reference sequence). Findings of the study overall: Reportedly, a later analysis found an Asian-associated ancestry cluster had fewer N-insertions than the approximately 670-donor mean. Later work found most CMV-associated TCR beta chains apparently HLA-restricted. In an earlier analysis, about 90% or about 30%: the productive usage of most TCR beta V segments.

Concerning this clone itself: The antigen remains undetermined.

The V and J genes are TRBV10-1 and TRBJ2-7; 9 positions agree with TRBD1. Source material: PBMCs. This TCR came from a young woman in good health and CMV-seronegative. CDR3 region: CASSVTGGSEQYF. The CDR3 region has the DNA TGCGCCAGCAGTGTAACAGGGGGCAGCGAGCAGTACTTC.